The entry that follows covers one T cell receptor beta chain sequence. In the study's own analysis: Nucleated cell number was recorded as an estimate derived from reference gene primer amplification. The repertoire was sequenced with immunoSEQ multiplex PCR; TCRdb's copy has only in-frame clones and lacks some. Clonal size and the V and J genes are those of that table, whereas D and trimming came from the DNA. The sample holds over 75,000 clones; 90% to 95% are singletons and the top ten take under 2%. The sample belongs to a study of blood T cell repertoires in COVID-19. CDR3 length equals 17 residues. Germline CDR1 is SGHRS and CDR2 is YFSETQ. The J segment lost 6 bases and the V segment lost 0 bases, leaving 15 bases of the junction unmatched.

This TCR came from a man between 60 and 75 years old with acute or convalescent COVID-19. The rearrangement joins TRBV5-1 to TRBJ2-7; 7 bases fit TRBD1. Sequencing used peripheral blood. Written as DNA, the CDR3 is TGCGCCAGCAGCTTGGGAGCTATTAACAGGGGATTTGGCGAGCAGTACTTC. Its protein is CASSLGAINRGFGEQYF.